These 7 T cell receptor beta chains were sequenced from one sample in a study of cytomegalovirus exposure and HLA in healthy donors. The table came from immunoSEQ multiplex PCR; TCRdb's copy has only in-frame clones and leaves some out. The sample has 110,000 or so clones, under 85% seen once. The sequenced sample was PBMCs. These receptors all stem from a woman aged 18-30 years in good health and CMV-seronegative.

There are a few counts of this clone. CDR3 sequence (DNA): TGTGCCAGCAGTCCCGGGACAGCTAACTATGGCTACACCTTC. Translating it yields CASSPGTANYGYTF. The chain employs TRBV2 and TRBJ1-2; 7 positions agree with TRBD1. The CDR3 is 14 residues long. With 5 bases clipped from V and 0 bases from J, the junction kept 3 bases outside the gene matches. Per germline, CDR1 SNHLY and CDR2 FYNNEI.

The chain uses TRBV19 and TRBJ2-2, with a weak D call TRBD1 (5 bases). The germline CDR1 and CDR2 sequences are LNHDA and SQIVND (reference sequence). The length of the CDR3 is 12 residues. V was trimmed by 10 bases and J by 15 bases, leaving 21 bases between them. The CDR3 coding sequence is TGTGCCACTACGTTTAGTCAGGGTGTGATGTTTTTT. Amino acid sequence: CATTFSQGVMFF.

This clone was recorded a few times. The chain couples TRBV25-1 to TRBJ2-7; 7 bases are shared with TRBD1. With 8 bases clipped from V and 5 bases from J, the junction kept 6 bases outside the gene matches. Per germline, CDR1 MGHDK and CDR2 SYGVNS. The CDR3 is 12 residues long. The CDR3 reads CASEGTDDEQYF. CDR3 DNA sequence: TGTGCCAGCGAAGGGACAGACGACGAGCAGTACTTC.

V usage is TRBV5-1 and J usage is TRBJ2-7; D may be TRBD2 (7 bases). This CDR3 has 14 residues. Deletions cut 0 bases from V and 2 bases from J, with 9 bases between. CDR1 SGHRS and CDR2 YFSETQ come from the germline V gene. CDR3 nucleotide sequence: TGCGCCAGCAGCTTGGGGGGGGGCCCCTACGAGCAGTACTTC. Translating gives CASSLGGGPYEQYF.

The rearrangement joins TRBV11-2 to TRBJ2-4; 7 nucleotides line up with TRBD1. The CDR3 is 13 residues long. CDR1 is SGHAT and CDR2 is FQNNGV in the germline V gene. With 5 bases clipped from V and 7 bases from J, the junction kept 5 bases outside the gene matches. The CDR3 sequence is CASSPQQGNIQYF. The DNA of the CDR3 is TGTGCCAGCAGCCCCCAACAGGGGAACATTCAGTACTTC.

This chain connects TRBV28 to TRBJ1-6, with 8 nucleotides matching TRBD1. V lost 6 bases, J lost 8 bases, and 6 bases stayed unmatched. CDR1 MDHEN and CDR2 SYDVKM come from the germline V gene. The length of the CDR3 is 14 residues. The DNA for the CDR3 is TGTGCCAGCAGCTCGGGACAGGCGGATTCACCCCTCCACTTT. It translates to CASSSGQADSPLHF.

This chain uses TRBV11-2 with TRBJ2-5, with 11 bases matching TRBD2. CDR1 is SGHAT, CDR2 FQNNGV, per germline. V trimming: 4 bases; J trimming: 2 bases; junction bases outside the gene matches: 6. The CDR3 runs to 16 residues. CDR3 protein: CASSSGLAGVQETQYF. CDR3 in DNA: TGTGCCAGCAGCTCCGGACTAGCGGGTGTGCAAGAGACCCAGTACTTC.